These 4 T cell receptor beta chains were sequenced from one sample in a study of blood T cell repertoires in COVID-19. Some clones are missing from TCRdb's copy, which holds only in-frame ones; the method was immunoSEQ multiplex PCR. Among 200,000 to 250,000 clones listed, more than 80% were seen once. Sequenced sample: peripheral blood. The receptors here all came from a woman older than 75 with COVID-19, enrolled during active disease.

The chain joins TRBV5-1 to TRBJ1-2; the D is unclear. Germline V CDR1 and CDR2: SGHRS, YFSETQ. V was clipped by 5 bases and J by 7 bases, with 9 bases between them. There are 11 residues in the CDR3. Here the CDR3 reads CASRSSGGYTF. Written as DNA, the CDR3 is TGCGCCAGCAGGTCTAGCGGTGGCTACACCTTC.

The chain carries TRBV20-1 and TRBJ2-7; maybe TRBD2 (7 bases). Trimming stripped 3 bases from V and 0 bases from J, with 12 bases between. This CDR3 region has 14 residues. Germline V gene sequence: CDR1 DFQATT, CDR2 SNEGSKA (reference sequence). In DNA form, the CDR3 reads TGCAGTGCTAGTTTGCGGGGGCCCTCCTACGAGCAGTACTTC. Residues: CSASLRGPSYEQYF.

The V and J genes are TRBV29-1 and TRBJ1-2; D remains unclear. CDR1 and CDR2 (germline): SQVTM, ANQGSEA. Trimming left V 4 bases short and J 8 bases short, with 20 bases between. This CDR3 contains 14 residues. For the CDR3, the DNA is TGCAGCGTTGCCCCAACCACCGGGGATGGAGGCTACACCTTC. This sequence encodes CSVAPTTGDGGYTF.

This sequence joins TRBV27 and TRBJ2-1; 12 nucleotides agree with TRBD1. Germline lookup yields CDR1 MNHEY and CDR2 SMNVEV (reference sequence). J was trimmed by 8 bases and V by 11 bases; bases with no gene match: 10. The CDR3 covers 14 residues. The CDR3 DNA sequence: TGTGCCGCAGCCAGGGACAGGGGGCGATATGAGCAGTTCTTC. Protein: CAAARDRGRYEQFF.